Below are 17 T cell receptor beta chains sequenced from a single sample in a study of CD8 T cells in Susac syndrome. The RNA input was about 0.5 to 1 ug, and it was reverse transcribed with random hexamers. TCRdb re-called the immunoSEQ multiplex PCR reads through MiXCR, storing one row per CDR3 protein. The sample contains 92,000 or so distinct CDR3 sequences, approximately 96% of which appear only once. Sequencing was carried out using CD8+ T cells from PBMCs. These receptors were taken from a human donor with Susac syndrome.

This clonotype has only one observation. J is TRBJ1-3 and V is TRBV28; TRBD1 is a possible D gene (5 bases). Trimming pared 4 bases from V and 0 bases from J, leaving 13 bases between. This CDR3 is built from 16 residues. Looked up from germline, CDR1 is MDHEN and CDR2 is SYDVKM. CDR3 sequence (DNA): TGTGCCAGCAGTTCGACCGACAGCGCCTCTGGAAACACCATATATTTT. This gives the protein CASSSTDSASGNTIYF.

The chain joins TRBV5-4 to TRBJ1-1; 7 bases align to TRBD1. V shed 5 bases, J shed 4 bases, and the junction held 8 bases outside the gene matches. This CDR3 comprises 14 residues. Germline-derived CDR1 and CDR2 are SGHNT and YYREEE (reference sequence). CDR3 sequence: CASRSGGGSTEAFF. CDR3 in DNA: TGTGCCAGCAGGTCAGGGGGTGGAAGCACTGAAGCTTTCTTT.

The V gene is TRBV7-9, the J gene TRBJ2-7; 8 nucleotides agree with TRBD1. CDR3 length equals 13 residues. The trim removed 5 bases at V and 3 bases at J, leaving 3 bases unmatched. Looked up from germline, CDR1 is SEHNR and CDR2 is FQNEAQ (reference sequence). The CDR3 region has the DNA TGTGCCAGCAGCCAGACAGGGGACTACGAGCAGTACTTC. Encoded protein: CASSQTGDYEQYF. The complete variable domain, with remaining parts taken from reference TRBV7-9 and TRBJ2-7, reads DTGVSQNPRHKITKRGQNVTFRCDPISEHNRLYWYRQTLGQGPEFLTYFQNEAQLEKSRLLSDRFSAERPKGSFSTLEIQRTEQGDSAMYLCASSQTGDYEQYFGPGTRLTVT.

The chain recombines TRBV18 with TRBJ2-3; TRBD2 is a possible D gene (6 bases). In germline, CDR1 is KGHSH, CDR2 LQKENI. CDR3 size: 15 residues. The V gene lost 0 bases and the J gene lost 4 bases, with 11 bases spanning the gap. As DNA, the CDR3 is TGTGCCAGCTCACCACCGGCGGGGTCCCCAGATACGCAGTATTTT. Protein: CASSPPAGSPDTQYF. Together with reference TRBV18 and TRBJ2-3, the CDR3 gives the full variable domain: NAGVMQNPRHLVRRRGQEARLRCSPMKGHSHVYWYRQLPEEGLKFMVYLQKENIIDESGMPKERFSAEFPKEGPSILRIQQVVRGDSAAYFCASSPPAGSPDTQYFGPGTRLTVL.

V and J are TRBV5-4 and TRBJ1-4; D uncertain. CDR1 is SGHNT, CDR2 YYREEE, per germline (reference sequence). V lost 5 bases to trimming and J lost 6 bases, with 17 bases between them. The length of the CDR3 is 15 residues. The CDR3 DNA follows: TGTGCCAGCAGTCTCGACCCAAGGAAGGATGAAAAACTGTTTTTT. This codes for CASSLDPRKDEKLFF.

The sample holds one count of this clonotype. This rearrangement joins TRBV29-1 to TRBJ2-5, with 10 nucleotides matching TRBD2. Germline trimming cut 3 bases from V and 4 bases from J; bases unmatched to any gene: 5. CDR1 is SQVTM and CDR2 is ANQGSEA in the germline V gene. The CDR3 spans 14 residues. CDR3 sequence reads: CSVEAAGGPETQYF. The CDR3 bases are TGCAGCGTTGAGGCAGCGGGGGGGCCAGAGACCCAGTACTTC. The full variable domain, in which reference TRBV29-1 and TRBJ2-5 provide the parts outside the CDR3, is SAVISQKPSRDICQRGTSLTIQCQVDSQVTMMFWYRQQPGQSLTLIATANQGSEATYESGFVIDKFPISRPNLTFSTLTVSNMSPEDSSIYLCSVEAAGGPETQYFGPGTRLLVL.

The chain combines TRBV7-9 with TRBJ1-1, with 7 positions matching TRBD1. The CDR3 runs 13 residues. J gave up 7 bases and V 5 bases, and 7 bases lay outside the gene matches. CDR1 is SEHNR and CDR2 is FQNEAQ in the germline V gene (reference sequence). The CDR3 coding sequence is TGTGCCAGCAGCCCGCGACAGGGCCTTGAAGCTTTCTTT. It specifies CASSPRQGLEAFF. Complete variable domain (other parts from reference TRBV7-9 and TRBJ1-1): DTGVSQNPRHKITKRGQNVTFRCDPISEHNRLYWYRQTLGQGPEFLTYFQNEAQLEKSRLLSDRFSAERPKGSFSTLEIQRTEQGDSAMYLCASSPRQGLEAFFGQGTRLTVV.

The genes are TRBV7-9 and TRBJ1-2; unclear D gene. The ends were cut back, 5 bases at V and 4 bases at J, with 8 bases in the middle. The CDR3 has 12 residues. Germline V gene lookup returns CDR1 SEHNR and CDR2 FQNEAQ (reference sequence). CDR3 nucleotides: TGTGCCAGCAGCCGAGCTAGCTATGGCTACACCTTC. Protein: CASSRASYGYTF.

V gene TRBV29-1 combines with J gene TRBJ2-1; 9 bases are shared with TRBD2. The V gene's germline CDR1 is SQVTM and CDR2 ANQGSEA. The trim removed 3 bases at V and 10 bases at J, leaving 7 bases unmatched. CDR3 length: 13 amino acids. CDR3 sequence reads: CSVERGGPWEQFF. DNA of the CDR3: TGCAGCGTTGAGCGGGGGGGCCCGTGGGAGCAGTTCTTC.

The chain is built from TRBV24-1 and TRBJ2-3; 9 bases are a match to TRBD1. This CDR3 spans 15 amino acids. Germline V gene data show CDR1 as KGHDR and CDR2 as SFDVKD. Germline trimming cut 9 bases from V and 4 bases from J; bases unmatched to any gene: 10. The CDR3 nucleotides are TGTGCCACCCAACAGGGGGCAGGACTGGCAGATACGCAGTATTTT. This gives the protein CATQQGAGLADTQYF.

CDR3 nucleotides: TGCGCCAGCAGCCCCTGGGGGGCAAATGAGCAGTTCTTC. Protein product: CASSPWGANEQFF. J is TRBJ2-1 and V is TRBV4-3; either TRBD1 or TRBD2 may supply D (6 bases each). From germline, CDR1 is LGHNA and CDR2 YSLEER. V was cut by 4 bases and J by 7 bases, with 11 bases left in between. This CDR3 has 13 amino acids.

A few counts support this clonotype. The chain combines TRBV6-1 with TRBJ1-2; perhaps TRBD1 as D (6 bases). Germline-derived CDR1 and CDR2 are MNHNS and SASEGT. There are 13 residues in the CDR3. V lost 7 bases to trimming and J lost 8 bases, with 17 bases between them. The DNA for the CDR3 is TGTGCCAGCACCGAGGAGGGGGTAGAGGGCTACACCTTC. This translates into CASTEEGVEGYTF.

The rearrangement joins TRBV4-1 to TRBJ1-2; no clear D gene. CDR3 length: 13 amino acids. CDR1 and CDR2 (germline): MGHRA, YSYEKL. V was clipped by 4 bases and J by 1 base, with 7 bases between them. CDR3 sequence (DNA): TGCGCCAGCAGCCTCAGTGATAACTATGGCTACACCTTC. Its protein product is CASSLSDNYGYTF.

The CDR3 loop is CASSPGGLYNEQFF. CDR3 coding DNA: TGTGCCAGCAGTCCTGGGGGTCTATACAATGAGCAGTTCTTC. V usage is TRBV6-4 and J usage is TRBJ2-1, with D perhaps given as TRBD1 or TRBD2 (5 bases each). Germline V gives CDR1 MRHNA, CDR2 SNTAGT. The CDR3 runs to 14 residues. Deletions cut 5 bases from V and 4 bases from J, with 12 bases between.

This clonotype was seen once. CDR3 residues: CSARNSDTGELFF. CDR3 coding DNA: TGCAGTGCTAGAAACAGCGACACCGGGGAGCTGTTTTTT. The gene calls are TRBV20-1 and TRBJ2-2; D unresolved. The CDR3 length is 13 residues. Germline-derived CDR1 and CDR2 are DFQATT and SNEGSKA (reference sequence). The V end was cut by 2 bases, the J end by 3 bases, with 7 bases between.

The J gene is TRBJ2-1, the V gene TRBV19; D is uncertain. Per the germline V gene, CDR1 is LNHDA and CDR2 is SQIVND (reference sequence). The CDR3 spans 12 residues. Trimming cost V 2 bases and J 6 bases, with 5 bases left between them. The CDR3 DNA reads TGTGCCAGTAGTATAAAACTCAATGAGCAGTTCTTC. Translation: CASSIKLNEQFF.

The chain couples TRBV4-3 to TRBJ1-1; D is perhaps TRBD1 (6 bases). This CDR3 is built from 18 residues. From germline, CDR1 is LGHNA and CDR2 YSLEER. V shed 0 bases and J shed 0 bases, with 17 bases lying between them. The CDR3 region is CASSQDWDGQPLNTEAFF. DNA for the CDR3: TGCGCCAGCAGCCAAGATTGGGACGGACAGCCCCTGAACACTGAAGCTTTCTTT.